The 17 T cell receptor beta chains below all came from one sample that was sequenced in a study of Graves' ophthalmopathy and Graves' hyperthyroidism. Transcripts of RNA were the source for amplifying TCR beta CDR3 regions. The library came from an HTBI-primed first-round RT-PCR and a second-round multiplex PCR. TCRdb fed the multiplex PCR reads into MiXCR, producing one record per CDR3 protein. The sample lists 200,000 to 250,000 distinct CDR3 sequences, around 50% occurring once. The sequenced sample consisted of peripheral blood. Receptor source: an adult man with Graves' ophthalmopathy.

This clonotype has more than one count but fewer than ten. The V and J genes are TRBV5-6 and TRBJ1-2; maybe TRBD1 (5 bases). This CDR3 has 16 residues. V was cut by 0 bases and J by 5 bases, with 17 bases left in between. Germline V gene data show CDR1 as SGHDT and CDR2 as YYEEEE. The CDR3 sequence is CASSLASAGRGYGYTF. The CDR3 region has the DNA TGTGCCAGCAGCTTGGCCTCGGCAGGACGGGGGTATGGCTACACCTTC.

The chain carries TRBV7-8 and TRBJ1-1; D ambiguous. V shed 4 bases and J shed 0 bases, with 6 bases lying between them. The germline gives CDR1 SGHVS, CDR2 FQNEAQ. CDR3 length equals 13 residues. CDR3 coding DNA: TGTGCCAGCAGCTCCACTTTGAACACTGAAGCTTTCTTT. Translation: CASSSTLNTEAFF.

The sample holds a few counts of this clonotype. The chain joins TRBV20-1 to TRBJ2-5; 7 bases match TRBD1. The CDR3 runs 12 residues. The junction had 5 bases not matched to a gene; V was cut back by 6 bases and J by 4 bases. Germline-derived CDR1 and CDR2 are DFQATT and SNEGSKA (reference sequence). The CDR3 protein is CSAHRGGETQYF. The CDR3 DNA reads TGCAGTGCCCACAGGGGTGGAGAGACCCAGTACTTC.

The chain uses TRBV20-1 and TRBJ1-1; unclear D gene. The V end lost 3 bases, the J end lost 5 bases, and 13 bases lay between the germline ends. The CDR3 has 13 amino acids. CDR1 DFQATT and CDR2 SNEGSKA come from the germline V gene (reference sequence). The CDR3, as DNA: TGCAGTGCTAGCGGCCTTTGGGTTACTGAAGCTTTCTTT. The encoded protein is CSASGLWVTEAFF.

This chain links TRBV9 with TRBJ2-5, with D perhaps given as TRBD1 or TRBD2 (5 bases each). Trimming pared 0 bases from V and 1 base from J, leaving 7 bases between. Germline V gives CDR1 SGDLS, CDR2 YYNGEE. This CDR3 is built from 14 residues. The CDR3 DNA is TGTGCCAGCAGCGTAGGGGGGATCCAAGAGACCCAGTACTTC. Its protein product is CASSVGGIQETQYF.

The chain links TRBV6-5 to TRBJ2-7; D is tentatively TRBD1 or TRBD2 (6 bases each). CDR1 is MNHEY, CDR2 SVGAGI, per germline. Trimming left V 0 bases short and J 7 bases short, with 10 bases between. CDR3 length: 13 amino acids. CDR3 loop: CASSYSQGREQYF. DNA for the CDR3: TGTGCCAGCAGTTACTCTCAGGGGAGGGAGCAGTACTTC.

The J gene is TRBJ2-7, the V gene TRBV5-5; maybe TRBD2 (6 bases). V lost 2 bases, J lost 7 bases, and 10 bases lay in between. This CDR3 region has 12 residues. Germline lookup yields CDR1 SGHKS and CDR2 YYEKEE (reference sequence). CDR3 DNA sequence: TGTGCCAGCAGCTTCGTAGGGAGGGAGCAGTACTTC. It is translated as CASSFVGREQYF.

This clonotype was detected only once. For the CDR3, the DNA is TGTGCCAGCAGCTCGTCCGTCTCTGGGGGAGGTTCACCCCTCCACTTT. It yields the protein CASSSSVSGGGSPLHF. The rearrangement links TRBV7-9 to TRBJ1-6, with D maybe TRBD1 (5 bases). The germline gives CDR1 SEHNR, CDR2 FQNEAQ (reference sequence). The V end lost 4 bases, the J end lost 9 bases, and 19 bases lay between the germline ends. There are 16 residues in the CDR3. The full variable domain, its missing parts supplied by reference TRBV7-9 and TRBJ1-6, is DTGVSQNPRHKITKRGQNVTFRCDPISEHNRLYWYRQTLGQGPEFLTYFQNEAQLEKSRLLSDRFSAERPKGSFSTLEIQRTEQGDSAMYLCASSSSVSGGGSPLHFGNGTRLTVT.

The chain combines TRBV20-1 with TRBJ1-5; D unresolved. The CDR3 has 9 amino acids. V lost 7 bases and J 6 bases, leaving 4 bases between the germline ends. Germline V lookup: CDR1 DFQATT, CDR2 SNEGSKA (reference sequence). The DNA of the CDR3 is TGCAGTGTGGGTCAGCCCCAGCATTTT. Its translation is CSVGQPQHF.

About this clonotype: The DNA is left out, because the CDR3 cannot be placed on it with certainty; the CDR3 is given as TCRdb lists it. This chain links TRBV19 with TRBJ2-7; TRBD1 reflects the table's D call only, with no check against the DNA. The CDR3 spans 14 residues, counting both ends. CDR1 and CDR2 from the germline V gene are LNHDA and SQIVND (reference sequence). This chain's CDR3 is CASIFGQGAYEQCF.

V and J are TRBV20-1 and TRBJ1-3; no reliable D call. The germline gives CDR1 DFQATT, CDR2 SNEGSKA (reference sequence). The CDR3 sequence is 13 residues long. The ends were cut back, 0 bases at V and 8 bases at J, with 11 bases in the middle. The CDR3 sequence: CSARDHRGYTIYF. The CDR3 DNA follows: TGCAGTGCTAGAGATCATCGTGGGTACACCATATATTTT.

This chain joins TRBV7-2 and TRBJ2-7; 7 bases line up with TRBD1. Germline V lookup: CDR1 SGHTA, CDR2 FQGNSA. V gave up 5 bases and J gave up 6 bases; unmatched junction bases: 7. The CDR3 has 13 residues. In DNA form, the CDR3 reads TGTGCCAGCAGCCCGCCAGGGGGAGTCGAGCAGTACTTC. Protein sequence: CASSPPGGVEQYF.

Notes on this clonotype: A read error may produce the germline difference seen at one junction end. The J gene is TRBJ2-7, the V gene TRBV10-3, with TRBD1 as a possible D gene (6 bases). Germline values: CDR1 ENHRY, CDR2 SYGVKD. This CDR3 is 17 amino acids long. The CDR3 reads CASSEAAGPGVGYEQYF. CDR3 nucleotide sequence: TGTGCCAGCAGTGAAGCGGCAGGCCCAGGGGTAGGATACGAGCAGTACTTC.

This sequence joins TRBV4-1 and TRBJ1-1; TRBD1 matches 12 bases. CDR1 and CDR2 (germline): MGHRA, YSYEKL. V dropped 3 bases and J dropped 3; count of bases not matched to a gene: 5. The CDR3 has 16 residues. The CDR3 here is CASSQGTGGVYTEAFF. The CDR3 bases are TGCGCCAGCAGCCAGGGGACAGGGGGCGTGTACACTGAAGCTTTCTTT.

The V gene is TRBV7-9, the J gene TRBJ2-7, with 8 bases fitting TRBD1. This CDR3 spans 18 amino acids. With V trimmed by 0 bases and J by 4 bases, 14 bases remained unmatched. Germline V lookup: CDR1 SEHNR, CDR2 FQNEAQ (reference sequence). The CDR3 nucleotides are TGTGCCAGCAGCTTAGCGCAGGGGGCCAACATCCTTCCTTACGAGCAGTACTTC. This gives the protein CASSLAQGANILPYEQYF.

This clonotype was seen at least ten times. The chain is built from TRBV2 and TRBJ1-2; no clear D. Trimming cost V 2 bases and J 0 bases, with 10 bases left between them. Germline V gives CDR1 SNHLY, CDR2 FYNNEI. The CDR3 loop spans 15 amino acids. The DNA of the CDR3 is TGTGCCAGCAGTGAATCGGTGGATTCTAACTATGGCTACACCTTC. Encoded protein: CASSESVDSNYGYTF.

The chain is built from TRBV7-9 and TRBJ2-7; 11 bases agree with TRBD1. Germline CDR1 reads SEHNR; CDR2 reads FQNEAQ (reference sequence). The CDR3 is 14 amino acids. V was pared by 4 bases and J by 2 bases, with 1 base of the junction left unmatched. The CDR3 loop reads CASSSGQGAYEQYF. CDR3 nucleotide sequence: TGTGCCAGCAGCTCGGGACAGGGGGCCTACGAGCAGTACTTC.